One sample yielded the 17 T cell receptor beta chains listed below, sequenced in a study of blood T cell repertoires in COVID-19. Some clones are missing from TCRdb's copy, which holds only in-frame ones; the method was immunoSEQ multiplex PCR. This sample yields about 80,000 clones, of which almost 85% are seen a single time; 21% belongs to the top ten. Sequencing used peripheral blood. Source of these receptors: a human donor in a cohort sampled during active COVID-19.

This clone has a handful of counts. The rearrangement joins TRBV6-5 to TRBJ1-1; D gene unclear. V was shortened by 4 bases and J by 1 base, with 7 bases between the two germline ends. CDR3 length: 13 amino acids. Germline CDR1 reads MNHEY; CDR2 reads SVGAGI. In DNA, the CDR3 is TGTGCCAGCAGTTCGTTTAGGAACACTGAAGCTTTCTTT. Protein: CASSSFRNTEAFF.

This chain links TRBV6-2 or TRBV6-3 with TRBJ1-2, with 7 nucleotides matching TRBD1. V lost 4 bases and J lost 4; bases outside the gene matches: 3. This CDR3 contains 13 residues. CDR1 is MNHEY, CDR2 SVGEGT, per germline. CDR3 sequence: CASSWGTVYGYTF. CDR3 nucleotides: TGTGCCAGCAGTTGGGGGACAGTCTATGGCTACACCTTC.

The CDR3 sequence is CASSSTDRGLTDTQYF. CDR3 bases: TGTGCCAGCAGCTCAACGGACAGGGGATTAACAGATACGCAGTATTTT. The V gene is TRBV11-3, the J gene TRBJ2-3; 9 bases map to TRBD1. V lost 4 bases, J lost 3 bases, and 8 bases stayed unmatched. The germline CDR1 and CDR2 sequences are SGHNT and YENEEA. The CDR3 sequence is 16 residues long.

The chain employs TRBV10-3 and TRBJ2-5, with D possibly TRBD1 on 5 matching bases. Germline CDR1 ENHRY, CDR2 SYGVKD. This CDR3 is 12 amino acids long. Trimming shortened V by 3 bases and J by 5 bases, and 7 bases separated the two germline ends. CDR3 sequence reads: CAISEGAETQYF. For the CDR3, the DNA is TGTGCCATCAGTGAAGGGGCCGAGACCCAGTACTTC.

This rearrangement joins TRBV20-1 to TRBJ2-3, with TRBD1 as a possible D gene (6 bases). There are 15 residues in the CDR3. The germline V and J ends were trimmed by 3 bases and 5 bases, with 18 bases remaining between them. CDR1 is DFQATT, CDR2 SNEGSKA, per germline (reference sequence). Written as DNA, the CDR3 is TGCAGTGCTAGTATTGCCTCAGGGGCCGGAGATACGCAGTATTTT. Translation gives CSASIASGAGDTQYF.

This rearrangement joins TRBV5-6 to TRBJ2-7; D may be TRBD2 (5 bases). This CDR3 contains 12 residues. CDR1 and CDR2 (germline): SGHDT, YYEEEE. With 3 bases removed from V and 2 bases from J, the gap between germline ends came to 6 bases. The CDR3 DNA follows: TGTGCCAGCAGCTGGCGGGCCTACGAGCAGTACTTC. Its protein is CASSWRAYEQYF.

J is TRBJ2-1 and V is TRBV5-1; TRBD2 agrees at 8 bases. J lost 3 bases, V lost 6 bases, and 8 bases had no gene match. Germline lookup yields CDR1 SGHRS and CDR2 YFSETQ. This CDR3 has 15 amino acids. The CDR3 reads CASTISGENYNEQFF. Written as DNA, the CDR3 is TGCGCCAGCACCATTAGCGGGGAAAACTACAATGAGCAGTTCTTC.

The chain has TRBV10-3 and TRBJ1-1; unclear D gene. Germline V gives CDR1 ENHRY, CDR2 SYGVKD. V lost 5 bases to trimming and J lost 1 base, with 5 bases between them. This CDR3 region has 12 residues. Here the CDR3 reads CAISPQNTEAFF. In DNA form, the CDR3 reads TGTGCCATCAGTCCCCAGAACACTGAAGCTTTCTTT.

This clone appeared many times. The chain links TRBV24-1 to TRBJ2-1; 8 bases are shared with TRBD1. Germline CDR1 is KGHDR and CDR2 is SFDVKD. The length of the CDR3 is 15 residues. The V gene end was trimmed by 3 bases and the J gene end by 3 bases; junction bases not matched to a gene: 3. DNA for the CDR3: TGTGCCACCAGTGATCAAACAGGGGGCTACAATGAGCAGTTCTTC. It specifies CATSDQTGGYNEQFF.

This chain joins TRBV5-1 and TRBJ1-3; no clear D. This CDR3 contains 15 residues. V was shortened by 2 bases and J by 3 bases, with 12 bases between the two germline ends. The V gene's germline CDR1 is SGHRS and CDR2 YFSETQ. CDR3 sequence (DNA): TGCGCCAGCAGCTTAGCGGGGTCTTATGGAAACACCATATATTTT. Translation gives CASSLAGSYGNTIYF.

The chain uses TRBV2 and TRBJ1-5, with a possible D match to TRBD1 (6 bases). Germline V gene data show CDR1 as SNHLY and CDR2 as FYNNEI. V lost 6 bases and J 3 bases, leaving 9 bases between the germline ends. The CDR3 is 13 amino acids. CDR3 in amino acids: CASRDSINQPQHF. CDR3 DNA: TGTGCCAGCAGGGACAGCATCAATCAGCCCCAGCATTTT. The full variable domain, in which reference TRBV2 and TRBJ1-5 provide the parts outside the CDR3, is EPEVTQTPSHQVTQMGQEVILRCVPISNHLYFYWYRQILGQKVEFLVSFYNNEISEKSEIFDDQFSVERPDGSNFTLKIRSTKLEDSAMYFCASRDSINQPQHFGDGTRLSIL.

This chain uses TRBV7-2 with TRBJ2-1, with D possibly matching TRBD2 (6 bases). The CDR3 is 14 amino acids. The germline V gene has CDR1 SGHTA and CDR2 FQGNSA. The ends were cut back, 4 bases at V and 8 bases at J, with 15 bases in the middle. CDR3 protein: CASSSQTRRDEQFF. CDR3 DNA sequence: TGTGCCAGCAGCTCCCAGACTAGAAGGGATGAGCAGTTCTTC.

The chain carries TRBV6-5 and TRBJ1-3; 7 positions agree with TRBD1. This CDR3 spans 15 amino acids. The germline V gene encodes CDR1 MNHEY and CDR2 SVGAGI. Germline trimming cut 6 bases from V and 0 bases from J; bases unmatched to any gene: 5. This CDR3 reads CASRRGQRSGNTIYF. CDR3 DNA: TGTGCCAGCAGAAGGGGACAGCGCTCTGGAAACACCATATATTTT.

The V gene is TRBV13, the J gene TRBJ2-7; no definite D call. Per the germline V gene, CDR1 is PRHDT and CDR2 is FYEKMQ (reference sequence). V was cut by 3 bases and J by 2 bases, with 8 bases left in between. The CDR3 has 13 amino acids. CDR3 amino acids: CASSFSRTYEQYF. CDR3 DNA: TGTGCCAGCAGCTTTTCCAGGACCTACGAGCAGTACTTC.

This rearrangement joins TRBV7-2 to TRBJ2-4; D remains unclear. The CDR3 length is 14 residues. Between the trimmed V and J ends, which lost 7 bases and 2 bases, there was a span of 12 bases. The V gene's germline CDR1 is SGHTA and CDR2 FQGNSA. CDR3 coding DNA: TGTGCCAGCACCCGGGTTGAAACCAAAAACATTCAGTACTTC. Amino acid sequence: CASTRVETKNIQYF.

V and J are TRBV10-3 and TRBJ2-3; 7 bases align to TRBD1. This CDR3 contains 15 residues. V was pared by 0 bases and J by 3 bases, with 3 bases of the junction left unmatched. Germline CDR1 and CDR2: ENHRY and SYGVKD. CDR3 nucleotide sequence: TGTGCCATCAGTGAGTCGGGACAGCCTACAGATACGCAGTATTTT. As protein: CAISESGQPTDTQYF.

V gene TRBV18 combines with J gene TRBJ2-2; the match to TRBD1 covers 7 bases. In germline, CDR1 is KGHSH, CDR2 LQKENI. V lost 5 bases and J lost 4; bases outside the gene matches: 7. The CDR3 runs 15 residues. CDR3 sequence: CASSTDRLGTGELFF. The DNA for the CDR3 is TGTGCCAGCTCAACGGACAGGCTGGGCACCGGGGAGCTGTTTTTT.